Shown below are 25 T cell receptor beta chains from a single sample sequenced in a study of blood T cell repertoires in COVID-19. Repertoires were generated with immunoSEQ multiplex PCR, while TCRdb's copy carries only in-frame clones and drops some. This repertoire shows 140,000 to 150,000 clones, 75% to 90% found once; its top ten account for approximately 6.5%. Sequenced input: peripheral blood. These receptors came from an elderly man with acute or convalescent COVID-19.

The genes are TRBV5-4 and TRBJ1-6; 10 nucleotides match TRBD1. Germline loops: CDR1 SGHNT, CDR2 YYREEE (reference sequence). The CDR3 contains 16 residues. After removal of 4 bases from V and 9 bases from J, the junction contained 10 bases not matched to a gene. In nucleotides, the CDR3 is TGTGCCAGCAGCCGGGACAGGGGAGATGGGGTTTCACCCCTCCACTTT. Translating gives CASSRDRGDGVSPLHF.

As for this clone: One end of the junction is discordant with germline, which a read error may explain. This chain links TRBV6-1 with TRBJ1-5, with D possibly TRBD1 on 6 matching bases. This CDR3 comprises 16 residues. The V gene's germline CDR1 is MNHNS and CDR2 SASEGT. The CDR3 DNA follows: TGTGCCAGCAATGAACCGGGACATCGAGGGAATCAGCCCCAGCATTTT. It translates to CASNEPGHRGNQPQHF.

CDR3 bases: TGTGCCAGCATAAATACTCAGGGGGCTCGGACTGAAGCTTTCTTT. Amino acids: CASINTQGARTEAFF. The rearrangement joins TRBV6-5 to TRBJ1-1, with 8 bases aligning to TRBD1. Germline V gene lookup returns CDR1 MNHEY and CDR2 SVGAGI. The ends lost 7 bases at V and 5 bases at J; junction bases unmatched: 12. The CDR3 covers 15 residues.

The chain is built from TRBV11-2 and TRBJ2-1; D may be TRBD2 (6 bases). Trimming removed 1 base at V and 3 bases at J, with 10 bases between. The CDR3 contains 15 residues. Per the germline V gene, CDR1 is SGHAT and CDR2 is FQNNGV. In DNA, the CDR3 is TGTGCCAGCAGCTTAGTCGGGACTGTCTACAATGAGCAGTTCTTC. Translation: CASSLVGTVYNEQFF. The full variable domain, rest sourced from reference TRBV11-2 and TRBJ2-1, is EAGVAQSPRYKIIEKRQSVAFWCNPISGHATLYWYQQILGQGPKLLIQFQNNGVVDDSQLPKDRFSAERLKGVDSTLKIQPAKLEDSAVYLCASSLVGTVYNEQFFGPGTRLTVL.

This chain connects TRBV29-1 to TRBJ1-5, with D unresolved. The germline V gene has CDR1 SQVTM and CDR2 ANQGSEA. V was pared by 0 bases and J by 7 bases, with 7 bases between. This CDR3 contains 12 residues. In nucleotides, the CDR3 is TGCAGCGTTGAAGAGGTGGGCCAGCCCCAGCATTTT. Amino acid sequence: CSVEEVGQPQHF. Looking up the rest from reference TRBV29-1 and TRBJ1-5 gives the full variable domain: SAVISQKPSRDICQRGTSLTIQCQVDSQVTMMFWYRQQPGQSLTLIATANQGSEATYESGFVIDKFPISRPNLTFSTLTVSNMSPEDSSIYLCSVEEVGQPQHFGDGTRLSIL.

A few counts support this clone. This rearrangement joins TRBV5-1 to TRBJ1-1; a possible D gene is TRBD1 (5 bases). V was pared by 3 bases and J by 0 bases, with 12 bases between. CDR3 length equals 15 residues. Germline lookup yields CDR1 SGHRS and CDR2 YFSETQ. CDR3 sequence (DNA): TGCGCCAGCAGCTATACAGGACAAGTGAACACTGAAGCTTTCTTT. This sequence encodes CASSYTGQVNTEAFF.

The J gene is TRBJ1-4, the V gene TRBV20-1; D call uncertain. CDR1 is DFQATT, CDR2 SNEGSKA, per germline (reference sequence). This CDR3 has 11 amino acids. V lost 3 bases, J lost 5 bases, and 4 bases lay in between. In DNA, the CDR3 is TGCAGTGCTAGTTCAAATGAAAAACTGTTTTTT. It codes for CSASSNEKLFF.

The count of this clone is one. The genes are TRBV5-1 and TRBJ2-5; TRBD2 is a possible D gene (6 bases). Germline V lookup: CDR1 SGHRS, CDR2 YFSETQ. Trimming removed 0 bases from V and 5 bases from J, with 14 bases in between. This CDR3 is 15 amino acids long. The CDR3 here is CASSLATSNLETQYF. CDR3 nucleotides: TGCGCCAGCAGCTTGGCTACTAGCAACCTCGAGACCCAGTACTTC.

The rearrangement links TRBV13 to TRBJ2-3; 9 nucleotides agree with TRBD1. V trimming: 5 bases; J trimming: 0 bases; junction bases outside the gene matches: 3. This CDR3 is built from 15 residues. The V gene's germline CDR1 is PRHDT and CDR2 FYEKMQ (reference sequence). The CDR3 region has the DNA TGTGCCAGCAGCCCGGACAGGGGAAGCACAGATACGCAGTATTTT. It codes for CASSPDRGSTDTQYF. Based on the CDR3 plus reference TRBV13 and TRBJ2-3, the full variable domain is AAGVIQSPRHLIKEKRETATLKCYPIPRHDTVYWYQQGPGQDPQFLISFYEKMQSDKGSIPDRFSAQQFSDYHSELNMSSLELGDSALYFCASSPDRGSTDTQYFGPGTRLTVL.

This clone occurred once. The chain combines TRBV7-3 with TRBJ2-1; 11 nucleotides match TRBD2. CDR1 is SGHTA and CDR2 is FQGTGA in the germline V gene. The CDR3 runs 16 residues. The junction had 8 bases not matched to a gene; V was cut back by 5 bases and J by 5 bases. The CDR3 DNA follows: TGTGCCAGCAGCCTAGCGGGAGGAAATTCCCACAATGAGCAGTTCTTC. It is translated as CASSLAGGNSHNEQFF.

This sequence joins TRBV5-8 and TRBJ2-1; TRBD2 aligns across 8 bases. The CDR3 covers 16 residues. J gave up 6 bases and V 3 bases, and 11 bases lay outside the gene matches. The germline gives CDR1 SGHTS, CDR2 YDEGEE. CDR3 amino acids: CASSSDYRLATNEQFF. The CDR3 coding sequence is TGTGCCAGCAGCTCCGACTATAGACTAGCGACCAATGAGCAGTTCTTC.

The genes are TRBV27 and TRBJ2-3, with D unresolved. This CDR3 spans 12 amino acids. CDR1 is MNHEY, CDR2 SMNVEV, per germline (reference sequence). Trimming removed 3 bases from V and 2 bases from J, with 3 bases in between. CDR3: CASSFNTDTQYF. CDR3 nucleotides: TGTGCCAGCAGTTTCAACACAGATACGCAGTATTTT.

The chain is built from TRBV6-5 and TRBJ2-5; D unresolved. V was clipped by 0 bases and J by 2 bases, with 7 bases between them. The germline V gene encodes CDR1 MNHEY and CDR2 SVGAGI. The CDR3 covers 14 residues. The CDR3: CASSYSSLQETQYF. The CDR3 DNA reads TGTGCCAGCAGTTACTCGTCCCTACAAGAGACCCAGTACTTC.

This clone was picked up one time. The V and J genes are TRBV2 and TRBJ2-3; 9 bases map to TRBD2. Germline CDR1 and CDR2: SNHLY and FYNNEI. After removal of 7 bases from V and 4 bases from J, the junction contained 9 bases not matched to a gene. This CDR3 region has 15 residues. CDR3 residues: CASKKAGGPADTQYF. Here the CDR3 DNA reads TGTGCCAGCAAAAAGGCGGGGGGGCCTGCAGATACGCAGTATTTT.

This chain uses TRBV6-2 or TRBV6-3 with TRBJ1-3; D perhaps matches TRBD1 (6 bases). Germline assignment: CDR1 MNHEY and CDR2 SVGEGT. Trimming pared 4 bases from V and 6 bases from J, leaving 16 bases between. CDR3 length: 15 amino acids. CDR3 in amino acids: CASSSTGLGENTIYF. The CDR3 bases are TGTGCCAGCAGTTCGACAGGTTTGGGCGAAAACACCATATATTTT.

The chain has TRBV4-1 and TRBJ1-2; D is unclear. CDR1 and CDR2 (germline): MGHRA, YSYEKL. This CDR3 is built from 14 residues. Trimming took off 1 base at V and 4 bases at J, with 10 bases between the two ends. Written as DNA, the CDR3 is TGCGCCAGCAGCCAAGGGCGGGAGGGCTATGGCTACACCTTC. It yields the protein CASSQGREGYGYTF.

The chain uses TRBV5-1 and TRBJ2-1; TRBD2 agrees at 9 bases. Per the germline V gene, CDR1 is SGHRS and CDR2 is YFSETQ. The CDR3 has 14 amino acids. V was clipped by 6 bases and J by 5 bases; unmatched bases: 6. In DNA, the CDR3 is TGCGCCAGCATTAGCGGGAGTTTGGACAATGAGCAGTTCTTC. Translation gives CASISGSLDNEQFF.

The CDR3 bases are TGCGCCAGCAGCTTCACGGGACAGGGGGACGAGCAGTACTTC. Protein sequence: CASSFTGQGDEQYF. The chain joins TRBV5-1 to TRBJ2-7; 11 nucleotides match TRBD1. V lost 2 bases, J lost 5 bases, and 3 bases stayed unmatched. The CDR3 has 14 residues. CDR1 and CDR2 from the germline V gene are SGHRS and YFSETQ. Looking up the rest from reference TRBV5-1 and TRBJ2-7 gives the full variable domain: KAGVTQTPRYLIKTRGQQVTLSCSPISGHRSVSWYQQTPGQGLQFLFEYFSETQRNKGNFPGRFSGRQFSNSRSEMNVSTLELGDSALYLCASSFTGQGDEQYFGPGTRLTVT.

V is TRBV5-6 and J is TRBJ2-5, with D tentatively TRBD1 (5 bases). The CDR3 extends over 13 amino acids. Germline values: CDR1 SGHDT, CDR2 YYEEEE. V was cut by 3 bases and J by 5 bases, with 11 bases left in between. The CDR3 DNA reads TGTGCCAGCAGCTCTCCGACAGCGGAGACCCAGTACTTC. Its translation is CASSSPTAETQYF.

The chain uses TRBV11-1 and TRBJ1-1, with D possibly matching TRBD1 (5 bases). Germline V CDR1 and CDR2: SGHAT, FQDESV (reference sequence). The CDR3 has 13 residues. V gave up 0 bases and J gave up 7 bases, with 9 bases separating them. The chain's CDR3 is CASSLAQGIEAFF. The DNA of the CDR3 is TGTGCCAGCAGCTTAGCCCAGGGAATTGAAGCTTTCTTT.

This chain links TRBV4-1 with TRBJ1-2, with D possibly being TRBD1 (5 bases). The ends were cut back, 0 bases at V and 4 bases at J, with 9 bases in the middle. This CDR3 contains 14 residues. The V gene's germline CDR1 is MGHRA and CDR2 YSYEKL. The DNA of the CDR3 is TGCGCCAGCAGCCAAGATCTGGGGGGCTATGGCTACACCTTC. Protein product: CASSQDLGGYGYTF.

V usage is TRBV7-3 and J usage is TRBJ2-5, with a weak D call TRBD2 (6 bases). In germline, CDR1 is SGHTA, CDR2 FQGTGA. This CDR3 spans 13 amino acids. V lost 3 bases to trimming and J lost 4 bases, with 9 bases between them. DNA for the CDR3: TGTGCCAGCAGCTTGTCGGGACTAGAGACCCAGTACTTC. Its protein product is CASSLSGLETQYF.

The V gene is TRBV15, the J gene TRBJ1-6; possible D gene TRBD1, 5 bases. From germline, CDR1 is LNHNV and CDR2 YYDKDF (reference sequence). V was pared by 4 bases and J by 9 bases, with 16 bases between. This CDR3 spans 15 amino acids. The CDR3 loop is CATSTTSGAISPLHF. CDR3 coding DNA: TGTGCCACCAGCACCACCTCTGGGGCAATTTCACCCCTCCACTTT. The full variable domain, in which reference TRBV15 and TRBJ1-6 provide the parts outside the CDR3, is DAMVIQNPRYQVTQFGKPVTLSCSQTLNHNVMYWYQQKSSQAPKLLFHYYDKDFNNEADTPDNFQSRRPNTSFCFLDIRSPGLGDTAMYLCATSTTSGAISPLHFGNGTRLTVT.

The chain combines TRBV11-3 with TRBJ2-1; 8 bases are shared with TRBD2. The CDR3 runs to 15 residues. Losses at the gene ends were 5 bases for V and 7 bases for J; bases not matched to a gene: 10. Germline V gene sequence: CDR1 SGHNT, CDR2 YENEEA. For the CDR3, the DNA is TGTGCCAGCAGCCCCGGGGCGGGAGGTGGTAATGAGCAGTTCTTC. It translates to CASSPGAGGGNEQFF. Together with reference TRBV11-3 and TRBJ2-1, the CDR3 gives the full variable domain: EAGVVQSPRYKIIEKKQPVAFWCNPISGHNTLYWYLQNLGQGPELLIRYENEEAVDDSQLPKDRFSAERLKGVDSTLKIQPAELGDSAVYLCASSPGAGGGNEQFFGPGTRLTVL.

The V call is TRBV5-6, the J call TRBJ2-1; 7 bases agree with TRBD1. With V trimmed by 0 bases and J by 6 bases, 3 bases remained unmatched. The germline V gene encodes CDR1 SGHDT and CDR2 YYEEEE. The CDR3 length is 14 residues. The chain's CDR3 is CASSLGDRVNEQFF. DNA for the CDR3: TGTGCCAGCAGCTTGGGAGACAGGGTCAATGAGCAGTTCTTC.